The clone carrying this TCR beta chain was seen a handful of times. The antigen is not known. This sample was taken from a study of T cells after yellow fever vaccination. The CDR3 totals 14 residues. The V end lost 1 base, the J end lost 7 bases, and 11 bases lay between the germline ends. TCRdb ran MiXCR on the 5' RACE reads and lists one entry per CDR3 protein. Counted here are over 150,000 distinct CDR3 sequences, 5.5% to 7.5% occurring once; the ten biggest clones make up just under 3%. Study results and caveats: The secondary response showed a weaker magnitude and a faster peak, day 5 versus 15. Among all clonotypes, a small share was observed in both CD4 and CD8 compartments. In FACS-sorted repertoires, abundant clonotypes from the bulk population could appear as contaminants.

The origin of this receptor is a man in his late teens or twenties who received the YFV17D yellow fever vaccine. Sequenced here: CD4+ T cells sorted from PBMCs, sampled on the day of the first yellow fever vaccination. The rearrangement joins TRBV12-3 or TRBV12-4 to TRBJ1-5, with D possibly being TRBD1 (6 bases). The CDR3 spells CASSLGARGQPQHF. CDR3 sequence (DNA): TGTGCCAGCAGTTTAGGCGCCAGGGGCCAGCCCCAGCATTTT.